Sequencing of this T cell receptor beta chain was carried out in a study of T cell responses to AZD1222 COVID-19 vaccine. Overall study results and limits: Spike-specific TCR breadth and depth grew following two AZD1222 doses. Repertoire collection took place solely once the T cell response had peaked. Along spike, vaccine-associated CD4 TCRs were found throughout, with dominance at 160-218 and 743-854. Clonal diversity was possibly underestimated, and the donors were mostly white British, with more females.

As for this clone: Its antigen is still unknown.

Here immunoSEQ multiplex PCR was the method, and the copy in TCRdb shows in-frame clones only, minus some. The sample consists of about 200,000 clones, 90% to 95% of them appearing once. Germline loops: CDR1 MNHEY, CDR2 SMNVEV (reference sequence). The CDR3 is made up of 17 amino acids. Trimming cost V 3 bases and J 2 bases, with 19 bases left between them. The gene calls are TRBV27 and TRBJ1-1, with D possibly TRBD1 on 5 matching bases. The sample here was peripheral blood, taken 28 days after the second dose of the MenACWY control vaccine. This clonotype originated in an adult who received the MenACWY meningococcal vaccine as a control. The CDR3, as DNA: TGTGCCAGCAGTTTCACCAGGGACTACTTACGAAACACTGAAGCTTTCTTT. Translated, it gives CASSFTRDYLRNTEAFF.